The 4 T cell receptor beta chains listed next were all sequenced from one sample in a study of blood T cell repertoires in COVID-19. Sequenced by immunoSEQ multiplex PCR; TCRdb stores in-frame clones only, minus some. The sample yields under 140,000 clones, roughly four fifths seen once. Sequenced sample: peripheral blood. These receptors were taken from a woman in her sixties with acute or convalescent COVID-19.

This chain links TRBV12-5 with TRBJ1-5; D may be TRBD1 (6 bases). The CDR3 sequence is 12 residues long. The V end lost 7 bases, the J end lost 3 bases, and 7 bases lay between the germline ends. Germline lookup yields CDR1 LGHNT and CDR2 FRNRAP. In DNA form, the CDR3 reads TGTGCTAGTGCAGGGGACAATCAGCCCCAGCATTTT. Protein product: CASAGDNQPQHF.

The J gene is TRBJ1-2, the V gene TRBV11-1; D unresolved. The CDR3 consists of 15 residues. Germline-derived CDR1 and CDR2 are SGHAT and FQDESV (reference sequence). The V and J ends lost 0 bases and 2 bases respectively, with 10 bases between them. CDR3 in DNA: TGTGCCAGCAGCTTAGCGGACGGGATGAACTATGGCTACACCTTC. This translates into CASSLADGMNYGYTF. Supplemented by reference TRBV11-1 and TRBJ1-2, the full variable domain reads EAEVAQSPRYKITEKSQAVAFWCDPISGHATLYWYRQILGQGPELLVQFQDESVVDDSQLPKDRFSAERLKGVDSTLKIQPAELGDSAMYLCASSLADGMNYGYTFGSGTRLTVV.

The CDR3 sequence is CASSQGPGQGVEQYF. The CDR3 DNA follows: TGTGCCAGCAGCCAAGGGCCTGGACAGGGGGTCGAGCAGTACTTC. The V gene is TRBV3-1 (or the pseudogene TRBV3-2), the J gene TRBJ2-7; 10 positions match TRBD1. The CDR3 runs 15 residues. The junction had 6 bases not matched to a gene; V was cut back by 1 base and J by 6 bases. Germline V CDR1 and CDR2: LGHDT, YNNKEL (reference sequence).

The chain is built from TRBV10-3 and TRBJ2-1; no firm D call. Germline CDR1 and CDR2: ENHRY and SYGVKD. This CDR3 contains 15 residues. V lost 4 bases, J lost 5 bases, and 15 bases lay in between. This CDR3 is CAISGSPRENNEQFF. The CDR3 nucleotides read TGTGCCATCAGTGGGTCCCCGAGAGAGAACAATGAGCAGTTCTTC.